Each of the 26 T cell receptor beta chains below was sequenced from the same sample in a study of cytomegalovirus exposure and HLA in healthy donors. The PCR had 60 Vbeta and 13 Jbeta primers. TCRdb's table, derived via immunoSEQ multiplex PCR, lists solely in-frame clones and lacks some. The profile covers 130,000 or so clones, with roughly 72% appearing a single time and 7.3% taken by the ten largest. Sample: PBMCs. The receptor set was obtained from a male donor in good health and CMV-seronegative.

V and J are TRBV2 and TRBJ1-3; TRBD1 aligns across 7 bases. Trimming cost V 4 bases and J 0 bases; bases outside gene matches: 0. In germline, CDR1 is SNHLY, CDR2 FYNNEI. The CDR3 contains 14 residues. The CDR3 here is CASSGDSSGNTIYF. The CDR3 DNA reads TGTGCCAGCAGTGGGGACAGCTCTGGAAACACCATATATTTT.

This clone has only a few counts. The chain combines TRBV21-1 with TRBJ2-7; TRBD1, as called in the table, went unchecked against the DNA. TRBV21-1 is given as a pseudogene. This CDR3 contains 15 residues. The CDR3 protein is CASSNDRDRSYEQYF. The CDR3 DNA is TGTGCCAGCAGCAACGACCGGGACAGGTCCTACGAGCAGTACTTC.

The V gene is TRBV7-8, the J gene TRBJ2-3, with D tentatively TRBD2 (5 bases). This CDR3 is 14 amino acids long. V was cut by 5 bases and J by 2 bases, with 11 bases left in between. CDR1 is SGHVS, CDR2 FQNEAQ, per germline. The CDR3 nucleotides read TGTGCCAGCAGCCAGGACTTTTCCACAGATACGCAGTATTTT. It encodes CASSQDFSTDTQYF.

V usage is TRBV7-2 and J usage is TRBJ1-6, with 8 bases aligning to TRBD1. The CDR3 sequence is 15 residues long. Germline V CDR1 and CDR2: SGHTA, FQGNSA. Trimming removed 5 bases from V and 7 bases from J; junction bases left unmatched: 7. CDR3 DNA: TGTGCCAGCAGCCCACAGACAGGGGCCAATTCACCCCTCCACTTT. Translating gives CASSPQTGANSPLHF.

The chain joins TRBV7-9 to TRBJ1-1, with 7 bases matching TRBD1. V shed 3 bases, J shed 0 bases, and the junction held 1 base outside the gene matches. The germline gives CDR1 SEHNR, CDR2 FQNEAQ (reference sequence). CDR3 length equals 14 residues. CDR3 amino acids: CASSLGQLNTEAFF. DNA of the CDR3: TGTGCCAGCAGCTTGGGACAGTTGAACACTGAAGCTTTCTTT.

The gene calls are TRBV7-2 and TRBJ1-5; D is ambiguous. V lost 5 bases and J lost 1, with 6 bases in between. Germline CDR1 reads SGHTA; CDR2 reads FQGNSA. The CDR3 contains 13 residues. The CDR3 reads CASSPQSNQPQHF. The CDR3 bases are TGTGCCAGCAGCCCACAGAGCAATCAGCCCCAGCATTTT. The variable domain in full, with the rest retrieved from reference TRBV7-2 and TRBJ1-5, is GAGVSQSPSNKVTEKGKDVELRCDPISGHTALYWYRQSLGQGLEFLIYFQGNSAPDKSGLPSDRFSAERTGGSVSTLTIQRTQQEDSAVYLCASSPQSNQPQHFGDGTRLSIL.

This clone is a singleton in its sample. This sequence joins TRBV13 and TRBJ2-5; 8 bases are a match to TRBD2. Trimming removed 5 bases from V and 0 bases from J; junction bases left unmatched: 8. The CDR3 length is 16 residues. Germline V CDR1 and CDR2: PRHDT, FYEKMQ (reference sequence). CDR3: CASSPNSGIYQETQYF. CDR3 DNA sequence: TGTGCCAGCAGCCCCAATAGCGGGATTTACCAAGAGACCCAGTACTTC. The variable domain in full, completed from reference TRBV13 and TRBJ2-5, reads AAGVIQSPRHLIKEKRETATLKCYPIPRHDTVYWYQQGPGQDPQFLISFYEKMQSDKGSIPDRFSAQQFSDYHSELNMSSLELGDSALYFCASSPNSGIYQETQYFGPGTRLLVL.

CDR3 residues: CASSSLLRAGGSAGELFF. The DNA of the CDR3 is TGTGCCAGCAGTTCTCTTCTTCGGGCAGGGGGATCGGCCGGGGAGCTGTTTTTT. J is TRBJ2-2 and V is TRBV27; 7 positions match TRBD1. CDR3 length: 18 amino acids. The trim removed 4 bases at V and 6 bases at J, leaving 17 bases unmatched. CDR1 is MNHEY, CDR2 SMNVEV, per germline (reference sequence).

This clone appeared once. The CDR3 loop is CASSESGGSNQPQHF. In DNA form, the CDR3 reads TGCGCCAGCAGTGAGTCCGGGGGAAGCAATCAGCCCCAGCATTTT. The J gene is TRBJ1-5, the V gene TRBV10-2; D may be TRBD1 (5 bases). Deletions cut 0 bases from V and 1 base from J, with 7 bases between. The CDR3 length is 15 residues. Germline CDR1 reads WSHSY; CDR2 reads SAAADI.

The chain has TRBV18 and TRBJ2-7, with 10 bases lining up with TRBD2. Germline CDR1 KGHSH, CDR2 LQKENI. The CDR3 length is 16 residues. V dropped 5 bases and J dropped 1; count of bases not matched to a gene: 8. The DNA of the CDR3 is TGTGCCAGCTCATCCATTACTAGCGGGATTTCCTACGAGCAGTACTTC. Amino acids: CASSSITSGISYEQYF.

The V call is TRBV29-1, the J call TRBJ2-3; the D is unclear. Trimming took off 1 base at V and 0 bases at J, with 11 bases between the two ends. CDR3 length: 15 amino acids. From germline, CDR1 is SQVTM and CDR2 ANQGSEA. This CDR3 reads CSVEGGVSSTDTQYF. In nucleotides, the CDR3 is TGCAGCGTTGAAGGCGGAGTCTCTAGCACAGATACGCAGTATTTT.

The chain is built from TRBV6-5 and TRBJ1-5; weak D call: TRBD1 (5 bases). The CDR3 length is 15 residues. Germline V gene sequence: CDR1 MNHEY, CDR2 SVGAGI. Trimming removed 4 bases from V and 6 bases from J, with 16 bases in between. The CDR3 region has the DNA TGTGCCAGCAGTTCCACCCGGGACGGGGGTCAGCCCCAGCATTTT. Translating gives CASSSTRDGGQPQHF.

J is TRBJ2-4 and V is TRBV29-1; D gene ambiguous. CDR1 and CDR2 (germline): SQVTM, ANQGSEA. V was cut by 4 bases and J by 2 bases, with 12 bases left in between. The CDR3 has 14 amino acids. The CDR3 is CSVAIPPSKNIQYF. CDR3 in DNA: TGCAGCGTTGCTATTCCCCCTTCCAAAAACATTCAGTACTTC.

The J gene is TRBJ2-2, the V gene TRBV7-2, with 7 nucleotides matching TRBD2. Germline CDR1 is SGHTA and CDR2 is FQGNSA. This CDR3 region has 16 residues. Trimming removed 5 bases from V and 6 bases from J; junction bases left unmatched: 12. The CDR3 nucleotides are TGTGCCAGCAGCCCGGGGATAGCGGGCCCTTCCGGGGAGCTGTTTTTT. This sequence encodes CASSPGIAGPSGELFF.

The chain recombines TRBV7-3 with TRBJ2-7; D not certain. Trimming removed 5 bases at V and 0 bases at J, with 8 bases between. CDR1 and CDR2 (germline): SGHTA, FQGTGA. This CDR3 is built from 13 residues. The CDR3 reads CASSLAASYEQYF. In DNA form, the CDR3 reads TGTGCCAGCAGCCTGGCCGCCTCCTACGAGCAGTACTTC.

This clone was counted between two and nine times. The chain couples TRBV6-6 to TRBJ2-1; D is possibly TRBD2 (6 bases). Germline V CDR1 and CDR2: MNHNY, SVGAGI (reference sequence). Trimming removed 2 bases from V and 7 bases from J, with 9 bases in between. This CDR3 has 13 residues. DNA for the CDR3: TGTGCCAGCAGTTACACTAGCTGGAATGAGCAGTTCTTC. It codes for CASSYTSWNEQFF.

This chain links TRBV7-3 with TRBJ2-1, with D possibly TRBD1 on 6 matching bases. Germline loops: CDR1 SGHTA, CDR2 FQGTGA. V was shortened by 5 bases and J by 4 bases, with 12 bases between the two germline ends. This CDR3 is built from 14 residues. The CDR3 DNA is TGTGCCAGCAGCCCGCGACAGGATTACAATGAGCAGTTCTTC. As protein: CASSPRQDYNEQFF. The variable domain in full, with the rest retrieved from reference TRBV7-3 and TRBJ2-1, is GAGVSQTPSNKVTEKGKYVELRCDPISGHTALYWYRQSLGQGPEFLIYFQGTGAADDSGLPNDRFFAVRPEGSVSTLKIQRTERGDSAVYLCASSPRQDYNEQFFGPGTRLTVL.

The rearrangement links TRBV7-9 to TRBJ2-1, with 12 positions matching TRBD2. Germline trimming cut 5 bases from V and 5 bases from J; bases unmatched to any gene: 4. The CDR3 runs 15 residues. CDR1 and CDR2 from the germline V gene are SEHNR and FQNEAQ (reference sequence). As DNA, the CDR3 is TGTGCCAGCAGCCGGACTAGCGGGAACCACAATGAGCAGTTCTTC. Translation gives CASSRTSGNHNEQFF.

The chain employs TRBV18 and TRBJ1-6, with D possibly being TRBD1 (6 bases). From germline, CDR1 is KGHSH and CDR2 LQKENI. CDR3 length equals 13 residues. V lost 9 bases to trimming and J lost 8 bases, with 14 bases between them. CDR3 amino acids: CASLRGGDSPLHF. As DNA, the CDR3 is TGTGCCAGTTTAAGGGGGGGGGATTCACCCCTCCACTTT.

The gene calls are TRBV27 and TRBJ2-2; TRBD2 agrees at 8 bases. CDR1 is MNHEY, CDR2 SMNVEV, per germline (reference sequence). The junction had 4 bases not matched to a gene; V was cut back by 3 bases and J by 1 base. The CDR3 has 16 residues. CDR3 DNA: TGTGCCAGCAGTTTTTCTAGCGGGTTGAACACCGGGGAGCTGTTTTTT. Amino acid sequence: CASSFSSGLNTGELFF.

For this clone: The junction departs from germline at one end; a sequencing error may be responsible. The CDR3 DNA reads as TGTTCCAGCAGCCTCCAGGATACGCAGTATTTT. Its protein is CSSSLQDTQYF. The V call is TRBV7-9, the J call TRBJ2-3; no definite D call. This CDR3 contains 11 residues. Germline V CDR1 and CDR2: SEHNR, FQNEAQ (reference sequence).

The genes are TRBV28 and TRBJ2-3; TRBD1 might be the D (6 bases). V shed 4 bases and J shed 0 bases, with 17 bases lying between them. There are 17 residues in the CDR3. Germline-derived CDR1 and CDR2 are MDHEN and SYDVKM. The CDR3 loop reads CASSYAPTGSSTDTQYF. The CDR3, as DNA: TGTGCCAGCAGTTACGCCCCGACAGGTTCTAGCACAGATACGCAGTATTTT.

The chain uses TRBV7-3 and TRBJ2-1; 12 positions agree with TRBD2. The CDR3 runs to 16 residues. With 6 bases clipped from V and 6 bases from J, the junction kept 9 bases outside the gene matches. Per the germline V gene, CDR1 is SGHTA and CDR2 is FQGTGA. The chain's CDR3 is CASSLLGLAGINEQFF. In nucleotides, the CDR3 is TGTGCCAGCAGTTTACTCGGACTAGCGGGGATCAATGAGCAGTTCTTC.

The V call is TRBV5-4, the J call TRBJ1-5, with a tentative D call TRBD1 (5 bases). This CDR3 has 14 residues. Germline V gene data show CDR1 as SGHNT and CDR2 as YYREEE (reference sequence). The V and J ends lost 0 bases and 9 bases respectively, with 13 bases between them. The CDR3 nucleotides read TGTGCCAGCAGCTTGGGGGCAGGGACTGGGCCCCAGCATTTT. Translated: CASSLGAGTGPQHF. The full variable domain, with the rest looked up from reference TRBV5-4 and TRBJ1-5, is ETGVTQSPTHLIKTRGQQVTLRCSSQSGHNTVSWYQQALGQGPQFIFQYYREEENGRGNFPPRFSGLQFPNYSSELNVNALELDDSALYLCASSLGAGTGPQHFGDGTRLSIL.

This clone has more than one count but fewer than ten. The rearrangement links TRBV15 to TRBJ1-2; D possibly corresponds to TRBD1 (5 bases). V was pared by 2 bases and J by 8 bases, with 9 bases between. This CDR3 is 12 amino acids long. Germline CDR1 and CDR2: LNHNV and YYDKDF (reference sequence). CDR3 in DNA: TGTGCCACCAGCAGACAGGGAAACGGCTACACCTTC. Its translation: CATSRQGNGYTF.

The chain recombines TRBV5-6 with TRBJ2-5; 7 positions agree with TRBD1. The J call may not be correct, given that the DNA end is closer to TRBJ2-7. There are 14 residues in the CDR3. Germline V gene lookup returns CDR1 SGHDT and CDR2 YYEEEE. This chain's CDR3 is CASSLGTAYYEQYF. DNA for the CDR3: TGTGCCAGCAGCCTGGGGACAGCCTACTACGAGCAGTACTTC.